Many counts were recorded for the clone carrying this T cell receptor (beta chain). The antigen remains undetermined. This record comes from a study of T-cell memory formation after mild COVID-19. Overall study: The study found TCR clusters largely donor specific. Study conclusions and caveats: Some clones that responded were present in memory (sampled pre-infection), which suggests cross-reactive memory joined. Those CD4+ clones that contracted were mainly in CM and EM (CD8+ ones in EMRA).

Via MiXCR, TCRdb re-called the 5' RACE reads, giving one row per CDR3 protein. The sample shows some 120,000 distinct CDR3 sequences, around 6.3% of them seen only once. The sequencing sample was made of PBMCs or a T cell subset sorted from them (not recorded which). The origin of this receptor is an adult woman who had mild COVID-19 (a few samples of this study predate the infection). Cell type and time point are not known.

In nucleotides, the CDR3 is TGTGCCAGCAGCCTGGGGACAGGGAGTTTCTACGAGCAGTACTTC. Amino acids: CASSLGTGSFYEQYF. The rearrangement links TRBV11-2 to TRBJ2-7; the match to TRBD1 covers 9 bases. Germline trimming cut 5 bases from V and 3 bases from J; bases unmatched to any gene: 8. Germline V lookup: CDR1 SGHAT, CDR2 FQNNGV. This CDR3 region has 15 residues.